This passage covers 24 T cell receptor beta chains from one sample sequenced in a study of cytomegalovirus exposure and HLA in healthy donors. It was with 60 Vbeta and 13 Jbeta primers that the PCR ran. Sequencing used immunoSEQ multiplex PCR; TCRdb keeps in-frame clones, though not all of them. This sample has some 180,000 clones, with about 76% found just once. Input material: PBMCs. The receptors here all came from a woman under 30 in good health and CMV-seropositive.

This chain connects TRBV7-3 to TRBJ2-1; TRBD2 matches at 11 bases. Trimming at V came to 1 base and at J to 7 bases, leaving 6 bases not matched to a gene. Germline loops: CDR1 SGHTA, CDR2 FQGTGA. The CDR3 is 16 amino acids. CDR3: CASSLRRTSGLNEQFF. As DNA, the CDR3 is TGTGCCAGCAGCTTAAGACGGACTAGCGGGCTAAATGAGCAGTTCTTC.

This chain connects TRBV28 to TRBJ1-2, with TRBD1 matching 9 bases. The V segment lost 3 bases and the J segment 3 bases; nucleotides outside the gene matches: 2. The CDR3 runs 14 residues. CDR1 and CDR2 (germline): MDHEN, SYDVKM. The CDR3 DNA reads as TGTGCCAGCAGTTTCACAGGGGGCTACTATGGCTACACCTTC. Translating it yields CASSFTGGYYGYTF.

The CDR3 DNA sequence: TGCGTCTACAGGGGGGGGAACCACGAGCAGTACTTC. Protein: CVYRGGNHEQYF. V is TRBV10-1 and J is TRBJ2-7; perhaps TRBD1 as D (8 bases). Germline V gives CDR1 WNHNN, CDR2 SYGVQD (reference sequence). The length of the CDR3 is 12 residues.

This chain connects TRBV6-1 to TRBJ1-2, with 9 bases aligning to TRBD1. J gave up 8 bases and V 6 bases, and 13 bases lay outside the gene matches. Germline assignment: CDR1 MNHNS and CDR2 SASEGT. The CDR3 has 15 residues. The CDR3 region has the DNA TGTGCCAGCAGACACAACGGGGACAGGGAGAGGGGCTACACCTTC. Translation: CASRHNGDRERGYTF.

As DNA, the CDR3 is TGTGCCAGCAGTATGGGGGCGGGGGCCCGCACAGATACGCAGTATTTT. Encoded protein: CASSMGAGARTDTQYF. This chain uses TRBV25-1 with TRBJ2-3; D is perhaps TRBD2 (7 bases). V lost 5 bases and J lost 1, with 16 bases in between. CDR3 length: 16 amino acids. Germline V gene lookup returns CDR1 MGHDK and CDR2 SYGVNS. The entire variable domain, with the rest obtained from reference TRBV25-1 and TRBJ2-3, is as follows: EADIYQTPRYLVIGTGKKITLECSQTMGHDKMYWYQQDPGMELHLIHYSYGVNSTEKGDLSSESTVSRIRTEHFPLTLESARPSHTSQYLCASSMGAGARTDTQYFGPGTRLTVL.

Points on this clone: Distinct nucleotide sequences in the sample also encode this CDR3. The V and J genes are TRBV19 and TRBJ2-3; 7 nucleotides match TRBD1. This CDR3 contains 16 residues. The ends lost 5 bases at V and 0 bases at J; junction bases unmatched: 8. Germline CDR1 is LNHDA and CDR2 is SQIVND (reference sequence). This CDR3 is CASSGDSPSSTDTQYF. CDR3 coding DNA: TGTGCCAGTAGTGGGGACAGCCCTTCTAGCACAGATACGCAGTATTTT.

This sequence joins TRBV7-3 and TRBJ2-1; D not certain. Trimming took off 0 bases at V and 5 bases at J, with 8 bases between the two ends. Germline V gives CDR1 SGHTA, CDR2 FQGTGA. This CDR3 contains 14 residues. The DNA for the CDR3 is TGTGCCAGCAGCTTAACGTCCACTCACAATGAGCAGTTCTTC. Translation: CASSLTSTHNEQFF.

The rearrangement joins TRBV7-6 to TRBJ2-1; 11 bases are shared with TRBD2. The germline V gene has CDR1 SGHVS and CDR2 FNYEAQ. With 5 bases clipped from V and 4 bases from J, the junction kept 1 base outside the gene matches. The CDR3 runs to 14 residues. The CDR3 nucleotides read TGTGCCAGCAGCCCTAGCGGGGGGTACAATGAGCAGTTCTTC. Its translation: CASSPSGGYNEQFF.

As DNA, the CDR3 is TGCGCCAGCAGCGGGGGCAGTGGACTCACCGGGGAGCTGTTTTTT. It specifies CASSGGSGLTGELFF. The chain has TRBV5-1 and TRBJ2-2, with D possibly being TRBD1 (6 bases). Trimming cost V 4 bases and J 4 bases, with 14 bases left between them. The CDR3 is made up of 15 amino acids. The V gene's germline CDR1 is SGHRS and CDR2 YFSETQ.

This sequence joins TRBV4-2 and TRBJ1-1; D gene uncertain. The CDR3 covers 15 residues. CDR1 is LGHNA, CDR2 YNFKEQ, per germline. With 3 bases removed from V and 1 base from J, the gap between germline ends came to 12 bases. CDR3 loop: CASSQIRGRNTEAFF. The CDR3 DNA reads TGTGCCAGCAGCCAGATCAGAGGCAGGAACACTGAAGCTTTCTTT.

The CDR3 is CASSQGGQFNYGYTF. DNA of the CDR3: TGCGCCAGCAGCCAAGGGGGACAGTTTAACTATGGCTACACCTTC. This chain joins TRBV4-3 and TRBJ1-2, with 7 bases fitting TRBD1. J was trimmed by 1 base and V by 1 base; bases with no gene match: 3. CDR1 and CDR2 from the germline V gene are LGHNA and YSLEER. This CDR3 is 15 amino acids long.

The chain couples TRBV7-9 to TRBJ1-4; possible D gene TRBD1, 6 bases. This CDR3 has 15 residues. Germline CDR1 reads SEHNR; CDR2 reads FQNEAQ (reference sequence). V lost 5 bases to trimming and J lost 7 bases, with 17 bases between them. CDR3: CASSPTRGGAEKLFF. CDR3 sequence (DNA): TGTGCCAGCAGCCCTACTAGGGGGGGAGCTGAAAAACTGTTTTTT.

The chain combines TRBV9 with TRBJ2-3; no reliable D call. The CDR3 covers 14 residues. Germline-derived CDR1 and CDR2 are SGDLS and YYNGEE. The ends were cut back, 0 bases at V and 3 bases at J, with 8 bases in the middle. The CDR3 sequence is CASSVGLETDTQYF. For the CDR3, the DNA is TGTGCCAGCAGCGTAGGTTTAGAGACAGATACGCAGTATTTT.

In DNA, the CDR3 is TGTGCCAGCAGTCCTCAGGGTTCCGAACTCTATGGCTACACCTTC. Translated, it gives CASSPQGSELYGYTF. The chain combines TRBV7-2 with TRBJ1-2, with D tentatively TRBD1 (5 bases). The CDR3 consists of 15 residues. The ends were cut back, 6 bases at V and 4 bases at J, with 18 bases in the middle. Germline V CDR1 and CDR2: SGHTA, FQGNSA. The full variable domain, in which reference TRBV7-2 and TRBJ1-2 provide the parts outside the CDR3, is GAGVSQSPSNKVTEKGKDVELRCDPISGHTALYWYRQSLGQGLEFLIYFQGNSAPDKSGLPSDRFSAERTGGSVSTLTIQRTQQEDSAVYLCASSPQGSELYGYTFGSGTRLTVV.

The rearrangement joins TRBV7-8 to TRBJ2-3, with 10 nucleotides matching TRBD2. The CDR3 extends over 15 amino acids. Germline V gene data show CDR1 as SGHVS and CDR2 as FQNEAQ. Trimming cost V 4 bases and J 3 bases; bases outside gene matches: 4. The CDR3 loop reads CASSSLAGWTDTQYF. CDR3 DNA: TGTGCCAGCAGCTCACTAGCGGGGTGGACAGATACGCAGTATTTT.

CDR3 residues: CASSSYPRASGGTDTQYF. The CDR3 nucleotides are TGTGCCAGCAGCTCATACCCTCGAGCTAGCGGGGGCACAGATACGCAGTATTTT. V usage is TRBV11-2 and J usage is TRBJ2-3; TRBD2 matches at 9 bases. Trimming at V came to 4 bases and at J to 1 base, leaving 12 bases not matched to a gene. CDR3 size: 18 residues. The V gene's germline CDR1 is SGHAT and CDR2 FQNNGV.

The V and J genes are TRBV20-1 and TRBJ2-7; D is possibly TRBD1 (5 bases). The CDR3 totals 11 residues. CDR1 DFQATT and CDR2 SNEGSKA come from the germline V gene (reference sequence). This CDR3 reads CSAGSSYEQYF. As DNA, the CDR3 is TGCAGCGCAGGGTCCTCCTACGAGCAGTACTTC.

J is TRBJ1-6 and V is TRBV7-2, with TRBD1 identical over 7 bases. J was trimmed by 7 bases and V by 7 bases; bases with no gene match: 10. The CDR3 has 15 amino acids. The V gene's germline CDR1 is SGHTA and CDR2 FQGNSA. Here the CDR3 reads CASTPTGAKNSPLHF. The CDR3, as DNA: TGTGCCAGCACCCCTACAGGGGCGAAGAATTCACCCCTCCACTTT.

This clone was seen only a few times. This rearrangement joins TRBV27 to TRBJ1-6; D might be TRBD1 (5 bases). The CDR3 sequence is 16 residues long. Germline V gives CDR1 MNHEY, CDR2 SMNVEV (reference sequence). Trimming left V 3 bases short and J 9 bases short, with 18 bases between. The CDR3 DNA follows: TGTGCCAGCAGTTTGCTCACGGGGGACGGAGTTTCACCCCTCCACTTT. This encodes CASSLLTGDGVSPLHF.

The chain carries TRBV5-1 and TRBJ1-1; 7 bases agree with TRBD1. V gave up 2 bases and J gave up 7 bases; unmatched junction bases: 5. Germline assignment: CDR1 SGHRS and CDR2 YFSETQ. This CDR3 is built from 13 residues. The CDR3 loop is CASSLRTGSEAFF. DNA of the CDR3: TGCGCCAGCAGCTTACGGACAGGTAGTGAAGCTTTCTTT. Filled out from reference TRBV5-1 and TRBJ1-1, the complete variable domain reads KAGVTQTPRYLIKTRGQQVTLSCSPISGHRSVSWYQQTPGQGLQFLFEYFSETQRNKGNFPGRFSGRQFSNSRSEMNVSTLELGDSALYLCASSLRTGSEAFFGQGTRLTVV.

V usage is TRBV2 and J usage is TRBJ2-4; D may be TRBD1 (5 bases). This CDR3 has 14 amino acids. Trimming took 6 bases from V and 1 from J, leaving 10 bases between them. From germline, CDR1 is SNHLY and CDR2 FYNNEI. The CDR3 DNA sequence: TGTGCCAGCAGGGGGCTACCGGCCAAAAACATTCAGTACTTC. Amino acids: CASRGLPAKNIQYF.

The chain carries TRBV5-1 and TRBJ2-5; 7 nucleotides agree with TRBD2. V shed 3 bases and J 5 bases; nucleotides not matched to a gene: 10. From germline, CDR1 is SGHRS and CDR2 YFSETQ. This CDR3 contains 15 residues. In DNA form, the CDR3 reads TGCGCCAGCAGCTCCCTGGCCTCCGGGGGGGAGACCCAGTACTTC. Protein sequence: CASSSLASGGETQYF.

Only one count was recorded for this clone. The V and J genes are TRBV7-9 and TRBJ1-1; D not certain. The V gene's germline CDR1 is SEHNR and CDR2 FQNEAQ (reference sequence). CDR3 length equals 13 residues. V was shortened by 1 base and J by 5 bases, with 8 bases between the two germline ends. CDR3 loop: CASSLEVGTEAFF. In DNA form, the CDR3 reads TGTGCCAGCAGCTTAGAGGTCGGGACTGAAGCTTTCTTT.

CDR3 nucleotide sequence: TGTGCCAGCAGCCAAGATCGGACAGGGGGCTACGAGCAGTACTTC. It specifies CASSQDRTGGYEQYF. The chain couples TRBV4-2 to TRBJ2-7; TRBD1 matches at 10 bases. After removal of 0 bases from V and 3 bases from J, the junction contained 2 bases not matched to a gene. Germline CDR1 LGHNA, CDR2 YNFKEQ. This CDR3 contains 15 residues.